This T cell receptor (beta chain) was captured in a study of cytomegalovirus exposure and HLA in healthy donors. Broader study findings: Trimming of TCR beta V- and J-genes showed a link, identified in a later analysis, to a missense DCLRE1C variant. CMV serostatus was the sole immune exposure information available. Because they were indistinguishable, some V segments, including TRBV6-2 and TRBV6-3, were excluded.

The study sampled nominally healthy donors, though unrecorded immune exposures were likely. Details on this clone: The antigen remains unidentified.

With 60 Vbeta and 13 Jbeta primers, the PCR was carried out. Sequencing used immunoSEQ multiplex PCR; TCRdb keeps in-frame clones, though not all of them. Of 150,000 to 180,000 clones in the sample, under 85% were seen once. The germline V gene encodes CDR1 SQVTM and CDR2 ANQGSEA. The junction had 16 bases not matched to a gene; V was cut back by 6 bases and J by 1 base. The CDR3 length is 19 residues. This chain joins TRBV29-1 and TRBJ1-5; 12 positions match TRBD1. The sample was PBMCs. The sequence was collected from a man aged 18 to 30 in good health and CMV-seronegative. This CDR3 reads CSVVVPGQGASWSNQPQHF. Written as DNA, the CDR3 is TGCAGCGTCGTGGTACCGGGACAGGGGGCAAGTTGGAGCAATCAGCCCCAGCATTTT.